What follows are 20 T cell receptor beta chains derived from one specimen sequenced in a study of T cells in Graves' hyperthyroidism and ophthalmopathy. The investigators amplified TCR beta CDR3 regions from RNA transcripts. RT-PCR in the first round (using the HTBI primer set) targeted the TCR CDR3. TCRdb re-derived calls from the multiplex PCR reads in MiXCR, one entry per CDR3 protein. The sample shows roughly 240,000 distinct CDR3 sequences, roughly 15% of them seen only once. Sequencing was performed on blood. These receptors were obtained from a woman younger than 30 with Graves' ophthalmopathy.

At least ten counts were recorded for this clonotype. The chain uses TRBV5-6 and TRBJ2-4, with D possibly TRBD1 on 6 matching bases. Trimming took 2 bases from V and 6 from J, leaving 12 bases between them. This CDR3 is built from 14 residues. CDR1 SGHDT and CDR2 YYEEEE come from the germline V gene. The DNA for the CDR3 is TGTGCCAGCAGCTTTCCCGGACAGTCAAACATTCAGTACTTC. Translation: CASSFPGQSNIQYF.

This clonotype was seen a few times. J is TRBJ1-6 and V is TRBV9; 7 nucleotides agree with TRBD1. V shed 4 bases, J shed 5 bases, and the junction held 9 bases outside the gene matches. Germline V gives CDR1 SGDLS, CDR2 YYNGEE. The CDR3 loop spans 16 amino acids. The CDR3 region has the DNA TGTGCCAGCAGCAAGGATCCCGGGACAGATAATTCACCCCTCCACTTT. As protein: CASSKDPGTDNSPLHF.

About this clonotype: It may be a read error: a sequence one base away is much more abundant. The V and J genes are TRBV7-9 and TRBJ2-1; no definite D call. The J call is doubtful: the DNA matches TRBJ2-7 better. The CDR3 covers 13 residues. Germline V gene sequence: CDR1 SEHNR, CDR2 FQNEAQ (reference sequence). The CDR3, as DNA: TGTGCCAGCAGGCGAAACTATGACAATGAGCAGTACTTC. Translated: CASRRNYDNEQYF.

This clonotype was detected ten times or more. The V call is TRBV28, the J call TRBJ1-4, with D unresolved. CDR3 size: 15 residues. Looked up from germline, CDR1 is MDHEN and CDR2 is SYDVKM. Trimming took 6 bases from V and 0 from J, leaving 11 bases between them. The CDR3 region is CASSLRTATNEKLFF. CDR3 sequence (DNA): TGTGCCAGCAGCCTGAGGACTGCAACTAATGAAAAACTGTTTTTT.

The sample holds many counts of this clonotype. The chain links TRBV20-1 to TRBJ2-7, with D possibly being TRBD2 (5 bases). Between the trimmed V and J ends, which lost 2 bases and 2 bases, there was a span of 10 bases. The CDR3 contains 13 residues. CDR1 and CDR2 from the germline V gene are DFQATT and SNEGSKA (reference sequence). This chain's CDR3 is CSARLATPYEQYF. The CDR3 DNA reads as TGCAGTGCTAGACTAGCTACTCCCTACGAGCAGTACTTC.

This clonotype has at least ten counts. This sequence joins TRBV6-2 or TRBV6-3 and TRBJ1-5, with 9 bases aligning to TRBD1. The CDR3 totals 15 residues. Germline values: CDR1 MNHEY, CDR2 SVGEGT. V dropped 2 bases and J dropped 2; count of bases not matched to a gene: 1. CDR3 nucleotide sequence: TGTGCCAGCAGTTACCGGGACAGGGGCAATCAGCCCCAGCATTTT. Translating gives CASSYRDRGNQPQHF.

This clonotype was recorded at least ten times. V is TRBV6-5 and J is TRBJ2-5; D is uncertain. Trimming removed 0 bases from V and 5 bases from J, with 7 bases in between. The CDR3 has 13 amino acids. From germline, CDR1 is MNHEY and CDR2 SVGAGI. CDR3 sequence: CASSYSPSETQYF. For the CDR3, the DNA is TGTGCCAGCAGTTACTCTCCCTCGGAGACCCAGTACTTC.

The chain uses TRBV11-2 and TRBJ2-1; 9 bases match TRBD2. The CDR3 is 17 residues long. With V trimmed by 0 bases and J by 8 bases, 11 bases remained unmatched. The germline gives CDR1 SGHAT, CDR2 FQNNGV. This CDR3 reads CASSLDPRGGRAYEQFF. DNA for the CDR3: TGTGCCAGCAGCTTAGACCCCAGGGGCGGGAGGGCTTATGAGCAGTTCTTC.

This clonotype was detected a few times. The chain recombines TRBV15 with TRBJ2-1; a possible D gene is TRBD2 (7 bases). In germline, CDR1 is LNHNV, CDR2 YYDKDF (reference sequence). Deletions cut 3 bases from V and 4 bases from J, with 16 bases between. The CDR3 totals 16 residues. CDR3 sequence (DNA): TGTGCCACCAGCAGGGGGGCTAGCGGAGATTACAATGAGCAGTTCTTC. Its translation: CATSRGASGDYNEQFF.

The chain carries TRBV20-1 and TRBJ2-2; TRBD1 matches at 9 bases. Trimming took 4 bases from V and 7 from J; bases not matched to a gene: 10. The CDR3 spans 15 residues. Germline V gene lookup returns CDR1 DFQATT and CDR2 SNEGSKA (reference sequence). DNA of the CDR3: TGCAGTGCTAACCACAGGGGGCGCGAAATCGGGGAGCTGTTTTTT. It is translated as CSANHRGREIGELFF.

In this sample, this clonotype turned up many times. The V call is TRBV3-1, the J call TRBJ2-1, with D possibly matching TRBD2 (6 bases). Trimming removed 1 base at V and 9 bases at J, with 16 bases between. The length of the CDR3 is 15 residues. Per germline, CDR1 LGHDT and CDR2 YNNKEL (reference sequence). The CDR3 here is CASSQGVGTGTEQFF. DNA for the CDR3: TGTGCCAGCAGCCAAGGGGTAGGGACTGGGACTGAGCAGTTCTTC.

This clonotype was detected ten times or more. In DNA form, the CDR3 reads TGCGCCAGCAGCAGAGAAGGACAGTACGAGCAGTACTTC. Translated, it gives CASSREGQYEQYF. The V gene is TRBV5-1, the J gene TRBJ2-7, with a weak D call TRBD1 (6 bases). Germline V gene sequence: CDR1 SGHRS, CDR2 YFSETQ. CDR3 length: 13 amino acids. Trimming took off 4 bases at V and 4 bases at J, with 12 bases between the two ends.

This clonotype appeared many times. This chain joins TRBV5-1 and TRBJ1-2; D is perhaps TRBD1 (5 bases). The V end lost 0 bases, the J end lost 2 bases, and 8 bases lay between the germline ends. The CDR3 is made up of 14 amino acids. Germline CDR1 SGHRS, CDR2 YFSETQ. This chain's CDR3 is CASSLVSGNYGYTF. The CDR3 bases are TGCGCCAGCAGCTTGGTTTCAGGGAACTATGGCTACACCTTC.

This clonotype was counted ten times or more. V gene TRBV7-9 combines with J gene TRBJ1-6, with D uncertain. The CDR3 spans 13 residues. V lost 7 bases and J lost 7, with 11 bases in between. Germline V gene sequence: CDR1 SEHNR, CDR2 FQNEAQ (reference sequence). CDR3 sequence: CASTQVGNSPLHF. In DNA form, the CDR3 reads TGTGCCAGCACCCAGGTGGGAAATTCACCCCTCCACTTT.

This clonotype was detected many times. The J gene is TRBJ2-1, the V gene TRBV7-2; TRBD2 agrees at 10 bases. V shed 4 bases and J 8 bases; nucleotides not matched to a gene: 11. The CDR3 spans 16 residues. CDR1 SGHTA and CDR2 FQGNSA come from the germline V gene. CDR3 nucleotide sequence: TGTGCCAGCAGCTATTGGGCTAGCGGGAGAGGGGATGAGCAGTTCTTC. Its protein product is CASSYWASGRGDEQFF.

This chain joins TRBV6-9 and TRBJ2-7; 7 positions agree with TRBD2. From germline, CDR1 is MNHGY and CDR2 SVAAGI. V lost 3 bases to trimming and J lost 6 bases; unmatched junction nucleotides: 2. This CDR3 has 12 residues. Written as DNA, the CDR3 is TGTGCCAGCAGTTACTGGGGGGGCGAGCAGTACTTC. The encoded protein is CASSYWGGEQYF.

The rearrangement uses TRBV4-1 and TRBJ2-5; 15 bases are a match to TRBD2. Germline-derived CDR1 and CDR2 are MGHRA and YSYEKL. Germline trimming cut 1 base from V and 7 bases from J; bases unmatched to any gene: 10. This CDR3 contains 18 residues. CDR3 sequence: CASSQGEGTSGRRATQYF. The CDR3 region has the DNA TGCGCCAGCAGCCAAGGGGAAGGGACTAGCGGGAGGCGGGCGACCCAGTACTTC.

The CDR3: CASREFPTSGSSYNEQFF. The DNA for the CDR3 is TGTGCCAGCAGGGAATTCCCGACTAGCGGGAGCTCCTACAATGAGCAGTTCTTC. The gene calls are TRBV6-1 and TRBJ2-1, with TRBD2 matching over 12 bases. CDR1 is MNHNS, CDR2 SASEGT, per germline. V trimming: 6 bases; J trimming: 0 bases; junction bases outside the gene matches: 9. There are 18 residues in the CDR3.

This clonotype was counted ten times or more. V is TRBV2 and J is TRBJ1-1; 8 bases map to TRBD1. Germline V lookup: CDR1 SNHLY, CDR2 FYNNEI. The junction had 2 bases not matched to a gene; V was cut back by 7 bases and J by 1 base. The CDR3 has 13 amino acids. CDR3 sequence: CASTGQENTEAFF. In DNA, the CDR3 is TGTGCCAGCACGGGACAGGAGAACACTGAAGCTTTCTTT.

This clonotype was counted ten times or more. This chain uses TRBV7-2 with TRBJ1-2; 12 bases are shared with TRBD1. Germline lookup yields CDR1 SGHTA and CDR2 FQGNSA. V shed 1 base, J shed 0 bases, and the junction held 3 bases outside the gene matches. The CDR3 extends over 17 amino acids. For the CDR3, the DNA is TGTGCCAGCAGCTTAGTTGGGACAGGGGGCGCTAACTATGGCTACACCTTC. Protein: CASSLVGTGGANYGYTF.